These 24 T cell receptor beta chains were sequenced from one sample in a study of a mutant IDH1 vaccine in newly diagnosed glioma. The time point denotes: baseline, week 1 (first vaccination visit). Treatment denoted: pre-vaccination baseline after standard-of-care therapy. Here immunoSEQ multiplex PCR was the method, and the copy in TCRdb shows in-frame clones only, minus some. Seen here are 15,000 or so clones, just under 80% observed once, and the top ten hold about a tenth. Here the sequenced sample was PBMCs, taken from a glioma patient treated with radiotherapy, temozolomide or both. Source of these receptors: a man aged 35 to 55 with glioma.

The rearrangement links TRBV7-9 to TRBJ2-5; 9 bases fit TRBD1. The trim removed 1 base at V and 2 bases at J, leaving 5 bases unmatched. The CDR3 is 16 amino acids. Germline V gene data show CDR1 as SEHNR and CDR2 as FQNEAQ (reference sequence). CDR3 DNA sequence: TGTGCCAGCAGCTTAGTGGACAGGGGCCTACAAGAGACCCAGTACTTC. As protein: CASSLVDRGLQETQYF.

The rearrangement joins TRBV6-1 to TRBJ1-5, with unresolved D. Germline CDR1 MNHNS, CDR2 SASEGT. V lost 3 bases to trimming and J lost 1 base, with 7 bases between them. The CDR3 spans 14 residues. For the CDR3, the DNA is TGTGCCAGCAGTGACAGGAGGAGCAATCAGCCCCAGCATTTT. Translated, it gives CASSDRRSNQPQHF.

The chain links TRBV14 to TRBJ1-3, with 11 bases identical to TRBD1. The CDR3 length is 18 residues. Germline V gene data show CDR1 as SGHDN and CDR2 as FVKESK. V lost 1 base to trimming and J lost 2 bases; unmatched junction nucleotides: 7. The CDR3 region is CASSQGQRTGGTGNTIYF. As DNA, the CDR3 is TGTGCCAGCAGCCAAGGGCAACGGACAGGGGGCACTGGAAACACCATATATTTT.

This chain uses TRBV13 with TRBJ2-1, with 7 bases lining up with TRBD1. Per germline, CDR1 PRHDT and CDR2 FYEKMQ (reference sequence). CDR3 length: 16 residues. V dropped 5 bases and J dropped 3; count of bases not matched to a gene: 10. The CDR3 spells CASSEQTGDYYNEQFF. In DNA, the CDR3 is TGTGCCAGCAGCGAACAAACAGGGGATTACTACAATGAGCAGTTCTTC.

The chain employs TRBV4-3 and TRBJ1-1, with a weak D call TRBD1 (5 bases). The CDR3 has 17 residues. V lost 0 bases and J lost 2, with 16 bases in between. CDR1 and CDR2 from the germline V gene are LGHNA and YSLEER. The CDR3 bases are TGCGCCAGCAGCCAAGAATGGGGGTTGGGCTTTAACACTGAAGCTTTCTTT. Amino acids: CASSQEWGLGFNTEAFF.

This clone was counted once. The rearrangement joins TRBV6-9 to TRBJ2-7; 7 bases align to TRBD2. V trimming: 3 bases; J trimming: 4 bases; junction bases outside the gene matches: 6. This CDR3 is built from 14 residues. Per germline, CDR1 MNHGY and CDR2 SVAAGI. The CDR3 sequence: CASSYGASGYEQYV. CDR3 in DNA: TGTGCCAGCAGTTACGGGGCTAGCGGTTACGAGCAGTACGTC.

This sequence joins TRBV7-2 and TRBJ1-2; D is unclear. The CDR3 is 14 residues long. The germline V gene encodes CDR1 SGHTA and CDR2 FQGNSA. With 3 bases removed from V and 1 base from J, the gap between germline ends came to 9 bases. CDR3 protein: CASSFGIHNYGYTF. The DNA for the CDR3 is TGTGCCAGCAGCTTTGGAATCCATAACTATGGCTACACCTTC. The full variable domain, its missing parts supplied by reference TRBV7-2 and TRBJ1-2, is GAGVSQSPSNKVTEKGKDVELRCDPISGHTALYWYRQSLGQGLEFLIYFQGNSAPDKSGLPSDRFSAERTGGSVSTLTIQRTQQEDSAVYLCASSFGIHNYGYTFGSGTRLTVV.

The rearrangement joins TRBV19 to TRBJ2-7, with 11 bases aligning to TRBD2. Germline CDR1 and CDR2: LNHDA and SQIVND (reference sequence). This CDR3 contains 15 residues. J gave up 6 bases and V 7 bases, and 11 bases lay outside the gene matches. CDR3: CASKRTSGFVGEQYF. As DNA, the CDR3 is TGTGCCAGTAAGCGGACTAGCGGGTTTGTGGGCGAGCAGTACTTC.

V usage is TRBV19 and J usage is TRBJ1-1, with 7 positions matching TRBD1. This CDR3 region has 16 residues. Germline values: CDR1 LNHDA, CDR2 SQIVND (reference sequence). Germline trimming cut 2 bases from V and 1 base from J; bases unmatched to any gene: 7. The CDR3 DNA follows: TGTGCCAGTAGTATATTGGTCGGGACAGCGAACACTGAAGCTTTCTTT. Its translation is CASSILVGTANTEAFF.

The chain combines TRBV11-2 with TRBJ2-5; tentatively, D is TRBD1 (6 bases). CDR1 is SGHAT and CDR2 is FQNNGV in the germline V gene. CDR3 length: 15 amino acids. V was trimmed by 6 bases and J by 4 bases, leaving 18 bases between them. The CDR3 coding sequence is TGTGCCAGCAGTTTCGATTTTGGACAGATAGAGACCCAGTACTTC. Protein product: CASSFDFGQIETQYF.

The rearrangement uses TRBV19 and TRBJ1-2; perhaps TRBD1 as D (5 bases). In germline, CDR1 is LNHDA, CDR2 SQIVND (reference sequence). The CDR3 is made up of 12 amino acids. V lost 3 bases and J lost 7, with 9 bases in between. This CDR3 is CASSIWGSGYTF. Written as DNA, the CDR3 is TGTGCCAGTAGTATCTGGGGGAGTGGCTACACCTTC. The whole variable domain, filled in from reference TRBV19 and TRBJ1-2, reads DGGITQSPKYLFRKEGQNVTLSCEQNLNHDAMYWYRQDPGQGLRLIYYSQIVNDFQKGDIAEGYSVSREKKESFPLTVTSAQKNPTAFYLCASSIWGSGYTFGSGTRLTVV.

The gene calls are TRBV27 and TRBJ1-2, with D tentatively TRBD1 (5 bases). The germline gives CDR1 MNHEY, CDR2 SMNVEV (reference sequence). Trimming took off 3 bases at V and 3 bases at J, with 14 bases between the two ends. This CDR3 has 15 amino acids. For the CDR3, the DNA is TGTGCCAGCAGTTTGCGTGCCGGGACGGACTATGGCTACACCTTC. Encoded protein: CASSLRAGTDYGYTF.

This clone was observed a handful of times. The chain has TRBV7-7 and TRBJ2-7; 9 nucleotides line up with TRBD1. Germline trimming cut 10 bases from V and 12 bases from J; bases unmatched to any gene: 13. Per the germline V gene, CDR1 is SSHAT and CDR2 is FNYEAQ (reference sequence). The CDR3 spans 12 residues. The CDR3 DNA is TGTGCCAATCCTCGGGACAGGGAGGGACGGTACTTC. Its protein product is CANPRDREGRYF.

J is TRBJ1-5 and V is TRBV19; D is possibly TRBD1 (6 bases). This CDR3 spans 15 amino acids. The V end lost 6 bases, the J end lost 8 bases, and 20 bases lay between the germline ends. Germline assignment: CDR1 LNHDA and CDR2 SQIVND (reference sequence). CDR3 DNA sequence: TGTGCCAGTAGAGGGGGGTACACGGTTCAAGAGCCCCAGCATTTT. Translating gives CASRGGYTVQEPQHF. Variable domain in full (rest from reference TRBV19 and TRBJ1-5): DGGITQSPKYLFRKEGQNVTLSCEQNLNHDAMYWYRQDPGQGLRLIYYSQIVNDFQKGDIAEGYSVSREKKESFPLTVTSAQKNPTAFYLCASRGGYTVQEPQHFGDGTRLSIL.

The chain has TRBV25-1 and TRBJ1-1, with D tentatively TRBD1 (5 bases). The germline V gene has CDR1 MGHDK and CDR2 SYGVNS. The V end lost 4 bases, the J end lost 6 bases, and 12 bases lay between the germline ends. CDR3 length: 13 amino acids. CDR3: CASSGGGISEAFF. CDR3 in DNA: TGTGCCAGCAGTGGGGGGGGGATATCTGAAGCTTTCTTT.

This clone was seen just once. The rearrangement links TRBV5-1 to TRBJ2-5; D remains ambiguous. This CDR3 has 14 residues. Trimming cost V 3 bases and J 1 base, with 10 bases left between them. From germline, CDR1 is SGHRS and CDR2 YFSETQ. CDR3 in amino acids: CASSSYGRQETQYF. The CDR3 nucleotides read TGCGCCAGCAGCTCCTACGGACGCCAAGAGACCCAGTACTTC.

This chain uses TRBV4-3 with TRBJ2-2; 11 bases map to TRBD2. Germline assignment: CDR1 LGHNA and CDR2 YSLEER. CDR3 length: 16 amino acids. Unmatched junction bases numbered 2, after V lost 2 bases and J lost 3 bases. The CDR3 coding sequence is TGCGCCAGCAGCCAACTAGCGGGAGGAGACACCGGGGAGCTGTTTTTT. Residues: CASSQLAGGDTGELFF.

The genes are TRBV11-2 and TRBJ2-5, with 10 bases aligning to TRBD1. The ends lost 4 bases at V and 5 bases at J; junction bases unmatched: 4. This CDR3 contains 14 residues. Germline V gives CDR1 SGHAT, CDR2 FQNNGV. The CDR3 nucleotides read TGTGCCAGCAGCTCGGACAGGGGGGCGGAGACCCAGTACTTC. It yields the protein CASSSDRGAETQYF.

The chain combines TRBV27 with TRBJ2-2, with 12 bases identical to TRBD2. CDR3 size: 16 residues. V was clipped by 5 bases and J by 6 bases; unmatched bases: 7. CDR1 is MNHEY and CDR2 is SMNVEV in the germline V gene (reference sequence). The CDR3, as DNA: TGTGCCAGCAGTAGTTCTAGCGGGAGGGCCCCCGGGGAGCTGTTTTTT. Translating gives CASSSSSGRAPGELFF.

CDR3 residues: CSVAGVRYNEQFF. DNA for the CDR3: TGCAGCGTAGCGGGTGTCCGCTACAATGAGCAGTTCTTC. The chain combines TRBV29-1 with TRBJ2-1; D is possibly TRBD2 (6 bases). This CDR3 is 13 amino acids long. Germline V lookup: CDR1 SQVTM, CDR2 ANQGSEA. V was shortened by 6 bases and J by 3 bases, with 12 bases between the two germline ends.

This chain joins TRBV5-1 and TRBJ2-7, with 9 bases identical to TRBD1. V was clipped by 0 bases and J by 0 bases; unmatched bases: 4. The CDR3 consists of 16 residues. Germline CDR1 reads SGHRS; CDR2 reads YFSETQ. The CDR3 region is CASSLGGQGGSYEQYF. The CDR3 nucleotides read TGCGCCAGCAGCTTGGGGGGACAGGGTGGCTCCTACGAGCAGTACTTC.

The rearrangement joins TRBV7-8 to TRBJ1-1; perhaps TRBD1 as D (5 bases). Trimming took off 10 bases at V and 4 bases at J, with 16 bases between the two ends. There are 13 residues in the CDR3. In germline, CDR1 is SGHVS, CDR2 FQNEAQ. The CDR3 nucleotides read TGTGCCACCTACCTTATCCAGGGCACTGAAGCTTTCTTT. It translates to CATYLIQGTEAFF. Filled out from reference TRBV7-8 and TRBJ1-1, the complete variable domain reads GAGVSQSPRYKVAKRGQDVALRCDPISGHVSLFWYQQALGQGPEFLTYFQNEAQLDKSGLPSDRFFAERPEGSVSTLKIQRTQQEDSAVYLCATYLIQGTEAFFGQGTRLTVV.

The chain carries TRBV10-3 and TRBJ2-1; no clear D gene. The V end lost 8 bases, the J end lost 0 bases, and 14 bases lay between the germline ends. Germline CDR1 ENHRY, CDR2 SYGVKD. CDR3 length: 15 residues. CDR3 in amino acids: CAIGREASSYNEQFF. In DNA, the CDR3 is TGTGCCATCGGAAGAGAGGCGAGCTCCTACAATGAGCAGTTCTTC.

This chain joins TRBV19 and TRBJ1-2; D not resolved. V was trimmed by 5 bases and J by 4 bases, leaving 14 bases between them. The CDR3 has 14 residues. Germline V gives CDR1 LNHDA, CDR2 SQIVND (reference sequence). The CDR3 loop is CASSQTLTSYGYTF. CDR3 DNA sequence: TGTGCCAGTAGTCAGACATTGACTAGCTATGGCTACACCTTC.